This TCR beta chain was retrieved from a study of cytomegalovirus exposure and HLA in healthy donors. Study-wide results and caveats: The study labeled fewer than 200 TCR beta chains cytomegalovirus-associated. The presence/absence work took it that sequencing depth was about the same across donors.

Comment on this clone: What it binds is unknown.

Amplification used 60 Vbeta primers and 13 Jbeta primers. The protocol was immunoSEQ multiplex PCR, while the TCRdb copy is restricted to in-frame clones and leaves out a portion. The data show about 110,000 clones, around two thirds seen once. Unmatched junction bases numbered 3, after V lost 1 base and J lost 1 base. The CDR3 is made up of 15 amino acids. Germline lookup yields CDR1 SGHVS and CDR2 FQNEAQ. Nominally healthy donors provided the samples, though records likely missed some immune exposures. Sequenced input: PBMCs. V is TRBV7-8 and J is TRBJ1-1, with 7 bases aligning to TRBD1. This clonotype originated in a man aged 25 to 45 in good health and CMV-seropositive. The CDR3 reads CASSLVAGGNTEAFF. The CDR3 bases are TGTGCCAGCAGCTTAGTGGCAGGGGGGAACACTGAAGCTTTCTTT.